The rows below give T cell receptor beta chains drawn from one sample of a study of blood T cell repertoires in COVID-19. Repertoires were generated with immunoSEQ multiplex PCR, while TCRdb's copy carries only in-frame clones and drops some. Of about 200,000 clones in the sample, roughly 90% were seen once. Sequenced sample: peripheral blood. The source is a man over 45 with COVID-19, enrolled during active disease. The CDR3 runs from the conserved cysteine through the conserved F or W. A D gene is named only where the DNA matches it firmly. The size of a clone is reported for some rows only, either as once, few or many, or as a class for expanded clones.

V gene: TRBV7-9
D gene: TRBD2
J gene: TRBJ2-7
clone size: -
CDR3 protein: CASSVDLAGLSYEQYF
CDR3 DNA: TGTGCCAGCAGCGTCGACCTAGCGGGACTCTCCTACGAGCAGTACTTC

V gene: TRBV14
D gene: -
J gene: TRBJ1-1
clone size: -
CDR3 protein: CASSQDLAVTPIMNTEAFF
CDR3 DNA: TGTGCCAGCAGCCAAGACCTAGCAGTTACCCCGATCATGAACACTGAAGCTTTCTTT

V gene: TRBV28
D gene: -
J gene: TRBJ2-7
clone size: once
CDR3 protein: CASSFLSYEQYF
CDR3 DNA: TGTGCCAGCAGTTTCCTCTCCTACGAGCAGTACTTC

V gene: TRBV5-1
D gene: TRBD1
J gene: TRBJ2-3
clone size: -
CDR3 protein: CASSKGQSTDTQYF
CDR3 DNA: TGCGCCAGCAGCAAGGGACAGAGCACAGATACGCAGTATTTT

V gene: TRBV14
D gene: -
J gene: TRBJ2-2
clone size: -
CDR3 protein: CASSQVPAGELFF
CDR3 DNA: TGTGCCAGCAGCCAAGTCCCCGCGGGGGAGCTGTTTTTT

V gene: TRBV5-1
D gene: -
J gene: TRBJ2-1
clone size: -
CDR3 protein: CASSLGEAYNEQFF
CDR3 DNA: TGCGCCAGCAGCTTGGGAGAGGCCTACAATGAGCAGTTCTTC

V gene: TRBV5-1
D gene: TRBD2
J gene: TRBJ2-3
clone size: -
CDR3 protein: CASSRMTSIQSDTQYF
CDR3 DNA: TGCGCCAGCAGCCGCATGACTAGCATTCAATCAGATACGCAGTATTTT

V gene: TRBV30
D gene: -
J gene: TRBJ2-1
clone size: -
CDR3 protein: CAWSRTRTYNEQFF
CDR3 DNA: TGTGCCTGGAGTAGAACTAGGACCTACAATGAGCAGTTCTTC

V gene: TRBV9
D gene: TRBD1
J gene: TRBJ1-2
clone size: -
CDR3 protein: CASSVGVTGSYGYTF
CDR3 DNA: TGTGCCAGCAGCGTAGGTGTGACAGGGAGCTATGGCTACACCTTC

V gene: TRBV27
D gene: -
J gene: TRBJ2-2
clone size: -
CDR3 protein: CASSFRRLTGELFF
CDR3 DNA: TGTGCCAGCAGTTTTAGGCGGCTCACCGGGGAGCTGTTTTTT

V gene: TRBV4-3
D gene: TRBD2
J gene: TRBJ2-3
clone size: once
CDR3 protein: CASSQVLAGNTIRTDTQYF
CDR3 DNA: TGCGCCAGCAGCCAAGTACTAGCGGGGAACACTATTAGGACAGATACGCAGTATTTT

V gene: TRBV19
D gene: TRBD2
J gene: TRBJ2-1
clone size: once
CDR3 protein: CASSVGRASRSSYNEQFF
CDR3 DNA: TGTGCCAGTAGTGTGGGGAGGGCTAGCCGTAGCTCCTACAATGAGCAGTTCTTC

V gene: TRBV6-1
D gene: -
J gene: TRBJ1-1
clone size: -
CDR3 protein: CASSEQGTDTEAFF
CDR3 DNA: TGTGCCAGCAGTGAACAGGGGACCGACACTGAAGCTTTCTTT

V gene: TRBV5-4
D gene: TRBD2
J gene: TRBJ2-5
clone size: -
CDR3 protein: CASSHPQGSGETQYF
CDR3 DNA: TGTGCCAGCAGCCATCCCCAGGGAAGCGGGGAGACTCAGTACTTC

V gene: TRBV4-3
D gene: -
J gene: TRBJ1-2
clone size: -
CDR3 protein: CASSPMGAGYGYTF
CDR3 DNA: TGCGCCAGCAGCCCGATGGGGGCTGGCTATGGCTACACCTTC

V gene: TRBV3-1/TRBV3-2
D gene: TRBD1
J gene: TRBJ2-1
clone size: -
CDR3 protein: CASSEPGQGSFGEQFF
CDR3 DNA: TGTGCCAGCAGCGAACCGGGACAGGGAAGTTTTGGTGAGCAGTTCTTC

V gene: TRBV9
D gene: -
J gene: TRBJ2-1
clone size: -
CDR3 protein: CASSVPGYNEQFF
CDR3 DNA: TGTGCCAGCAGCGTACCGGGATACAATGAGCAGTTCTTC

V gene: TRBV12-3/TRBV12-4
D gene: -
J gene: TRBJ1-3
clone size: -
CDR3 protein: CASNEASGNTIYF
CDR3 DNA: TGTGCCAGCAATGAGGCCTCTGGAAACACCATATATTTT

V gene: TRBV19
D gene: TRBD1
J gene: TRBJ2-4
clone size: -
CDR3 protein: CASSVTGTGTRVAKNIQYF
CDR3 DNA: TGTGCCAGTAGTGTAACCGGGACAGGGACAAGAGTAGCCAAAAACATTCAGTACTTC

V gene: TRBV10-1
D gene: TRBD2
J gene: TRBJ2-7
clone size: -
CDR3 protein: CASSEGIAGFYEQYF
CDR3 DNA: TGCGCCAGCAGTGAGGGAATAGCGGGATTCTACGAGCAGTACTTC

V gene: TRBV18
D gene: -
J gene: TRBJ2-2
clone size: -
CDR3 protein: CASSPSLATGELFF
CDR3 DNA: TGTGCCAGCTCACCTAGCTTAGCCACCGGGGAGCTGTTTTTT

V gene: TRBV18
D gene: -
J gene: TRBJ2-2
clone size: -
CDR3 protein: CASSPGAANTGELFF
CDR3 DNA: TGTGCCAGCTCACCAGGGGCGGCGAACACCGGGGAGCTGTTTTTT

V gene: TRBV28
D gene: TRBD2
J gene: TRBJ2-2
clone size: -
CDR3 protein: CASSAGVSGGNPNTGELFF
CDR3 DNA: TGTGCCAGCAGTGCCGGGGTCAGCGGGGGGAATCCGAACACCGGGGAGCTGTTTTTT

V gene: TRBV27
D gene: TRBD1
J gene: TRBJ2-1
clone size: -
CDR3 protein: CASSPNPGQTVYNEQFF
CDR3 DNA: TGTGCCAGCAGTCCTAATCCGGGACAGACCGTTTACAATGAGCAGTTCTTC

V gene: TRBV5-6
D gene: -
J gene: TRBJ1-3
clone size: -
CDR3 protein: CASSFRTEVSGNTIYF
CDR3 DNA: TGTGCCAGCAGCTTCAGGACTGAGGTCTCTGGAAACACCATATATTTT

V gene: TRBV18
D gene: TRBD2
J gene: TRBJ2-3
clone size: -
CDR3 protein: CASSPLRAAGLTPSTDTQYF
CDR3 DNA: TGTGCCAGCTCACCGCTACGGGCAGCGGGGCTTACTCCAAGCACAGATACGCAGTATTTT

V gene: TRBV5-1
D gene: TRBD2
J gene: TRBJ2-7
clone size: -
CDR3 protein: CASSFFPGGTYEQYF
CDR3 DNA: TGCGCCAGCAGCTTTTTCCCCGGGGGGACCTACGAGCAGTACTTC

V gene: TRBV18
D gene: -
J gene: TRBJ1-2
clone size: -
CDR3 protein: CASSPPSSLGTNYGYTF
CDR3 DNA: TGTGCCAGCTCACCACCGTCTAGCCTGGGGACTAACTATGGCTACACCTTC

V gene: TRBV30
D gene: -
J gene: TRBJ1-2
clone size: few
CDR3 protein: CAWSARMAGNYGYTF
CDR3 DNA: TGTGCCTGGAGTGCCCGGATGGCAGGGAACTATGGCTACACCTTC

V gene: TRBV2
D gene: -
J gene: TRBJ1-1
clone size: many
CDR3 protein: CASSEGGMDTEAFF
CDR3 DNA: TGTGCCAGCAGTGAGGGCGGGATGGACACTGAAGCTTTCTTT

V gene: TRBV5-4
D gene: TRBD1
J gene: TRBJ2-5
clone size: -
CDR3 protein: CASSRIGGVETQYF
CDR3 DNA: TGTGCCAGCAGCCGAATAGGGGGCGTGGAGACCCAGTACTTC

V gene: TRBV9
D gene: -
J gene: TRBJ2-1
clone size: -
CDR3 protein: CASRPAQGTEQFF
CDR3 DNA: TGTGCCAGCAGACCCGCCCAGGGGACTGAGCAGTTCTTC

V gene: TRBV6-6
D gene: -
J gene: TRBJ1-5
clone size: few
CDR3 protein: CASSTTWQGPNQPQHF
CDR3 DNA: TGTGCCAGCAGTACAACTTGGCAGGGGCCCAATCAGCCCCAGCATTTT

V gene: TRBV9
D gene: TRBD1
J gene: TRBJ2-7
clone size: -
CDR3 protein: CASSVGDSSYEQYF
CDR3 DNA: TGTGCCAGCAGCGTAGGGGACAGCTCCTACGAGCAGTACTTC